This T cell receptor beta chain was identified in a study of T-cell memory formation after mild COVID-19. Findings and limits, study-wide: In pre-infection memory, a portion of responding clones appeared, which suggested that cross-reactive memory joined. Researchers report contracting CD4+ clones mostly in CM and EM, with CD8+ clones in EMRA.

A single record per CDR3 protein comes from TCRdb applying MiXCR to the 5' RACE reads. The sample holds under 350,000 distinct CDR3 sequences; 15% to 20% are singletons and the top ten take about a fifth. This clonotype was observed a few times. What it binds is not known. The length of the CDR3 is 13 residues. V lost 3 bases, J lost 5 bases, and 9 bases lay in between. Germline values: CDR1 SGHTA, CDR2 FQGNSA. The sequenced material came from PBMCs or a T cell subset sorted from them (not recorded which). This chain uses TRBV7-2 with TRBJ2-3, with D uncertain. This receptor was taken from a man younger than 35 who had mild COVID-19 (a few samples of this study predate the infection). Cell type and time point are not known. The CDR3 reads CASSLRTEDTQYF. The CDR3 DNA follows: TGTGCCAGCAGCTTGAGGACCGAAGATACGCAGTATTTT.